Shown below are 20 T cell receptor beta chains from a single sample sequenced in a study of CD4 T cells in relation to SARS-CoV-2 and coronaviruses. Their cognate antigens are unknown. CD4+ T cells from unexposed donors were obtained before the COVID-19 pandemic (2011-2018). CD4+ T cells were isolated from the cells after 10 days of culture. TCRdb keeps only in-frame clones here, not all; method: immunoSEQ multiplex PCR. The sample yields roughly 15,000 clones, 79% seen once. Sequencing was performed on CD4+ T cells from PBMCs, cultured in vitro. The receptor source for this set is a human donor in good health.

V is TRBV6-2 or TRBV6-3 and J is TRBJ1-3; D is ambiguous. V dropped 2 bases and J dropped 4 bases, with 21 bases sitting between them. CDR1 and CDR2 (germline): MNHEY, SVGEGT. The CDR3 sequence is 18 residues long. The CDR3 sequence is CASSYGYPGALQGNTIYF. The CDR3 DNA reads TGTGCCAGCAGTTACGGCTACCCGGGAGCACTTCAAGGAAACACCATATATTTT.

V gene TRBV4-1 combines with J gene TRBJ1-5; TRBD1 might be the D (5 bases). V was trimmed by 0 bases and J by 0 bases, leaving 9 bases between them. Germline V gene lookup returns CDR1 MGHRA and CDR2 YSYEKL. The CDR3 loop spans 16 amino acids. For the CDR3, the DNA is TGCGCCAGCAGCCAAGAATGGGGGGTTAGCAATCAGCCCCAGCATTTT. Amino acid sequence: CASSQEWGVSNQPQHF.

The V gene is TRBV5-1, the J gene TRBJ2-5; D is unclear. V was shortened by 1 base and J by 2 bases, with 9 bases between the two germline ends. Germline values: CDR1 SGHRS, CDR2 YFSETQ. This CDR3 has 14 residues. CDR3 sequence: CASSLLGRQETQYF. The CDR3, as DNA: TGCGCCAGCAGCTTGTTAGGACGGCAAGAGACCCAGTACTTC.

This clone was seen more than once but under ten times. This sequence joins TRBV2 and TRBJ2-2; 8 bases align to TRBD2. The CDR3 contains 16 residues. V was clipped by 4 bases and J by 1 base; unmatched bases: 5. Germline V CDR1 and CDR2: SNHLY, FYNNEI. CDR3 protein: CASSALAGQNTGELFF. The CDR3 nucleotides are TGTGCCAGCAGTGCTCTAGCGGGTCAGAACACCGGGGAGCTGTTTTTT.

This chain joins TRBV6-6 and TRBJ1-6; no clear D. Trimming cost V 5 bases and J 9 bases, with 17 bases left between them. CDR3 length: 15 amino acids. Germline V gene data show CDR1 as MNHNY and CDR2 as SVGAGI (reference sequence). DNA for the CDR3: TGTGCCAGCAGTGGCTTAAGCGGAGTAGGTTCACCCCTCCACTTT. Protein sequence: CASSGLSGVGSPLHF.

V usage is TRBV7-6 and J usage is TRBJ1-6, with D possibly being TRBD1 (6 bases). Germline loops: CDR1 SGHVS, CDR2 FNYEAQ. The CDR3 totals 14 residues. Trimming cost V 5 bases and J 10 bases, with 15 bases left between them. CDR3 amino acids: CASSHATGISPLHF. The DNA for the CDR3 is TGTGCCAGCAGCCACGCGACAGGAATCTCACCCCTCCACTTT.

The V call is TRBV19, the J call TRBJ1-1; D perhaps matches TRBD1 (5 bases). V was cut by 5 bases and J by 1 base, with 14 bases left in between. The CDR3 extends over 15 amino acids. Germline-derived CDR1 and CDR2 are LNHDA and SQIVND (reference sequence). The CDR3 reads CASSRGTIPNTEAFF. The CDR3 region has the DNA TGTGCCAGTAGTCGAGGGACCATACCGAACACTGAAGCTTTCTTT.

Only one count was recorded for this clone. The chain joins TRBV5-4 to TRBJ2-6, with unresolved D. This CDR3 region has 15 residues. Trimming stripped 1 base from V and 0 bases from J, with 5 bases between. Germline CDR1 and CDR2: SGHNT and YYREEE (reference sequence). This CDR3 reads CASSLFPSGANVLTF. The DNA for the CDR3 is TGTGCCAGCAGCTTGTTTCCCTCTGGGGCCAACGTCCTGACTTTC. The full variable domain, its missing parts supplied by reference TRBV5-4 and TRBJ2-6, is ETGVTQSPTHLIKTRGQQVTLRCSSQSGHNTVSWYQQALGQGPQFIFQYYREEENGRGNFPPRFSGLQFPNYSSELNVNALELDDSALYLCASSLFPSGANVLTFGAGSRLTVL.

The V gene is TRBV20-1, the J gene TRBJ2-7; D might be TRBD2 (6 bases). CDR1 and CDR2 (germline): DFQATT, SNEGSKA (reference sequence). This CDR3 comprises 12 residues. V was shortened by 5 bases and J by 5 bases, with 13 bases between the two germline ends. CDR3 sequence (DNA): TGCAGTGCTGGTGGGAGGCGCGACGAGCAGTACTTC. Amino acid sequence: CSAGGRRDEQYF.

The CDR3 DNA follows: TGTGCCAGTAGTATCAGATCGGGCATAAGAGAAACCCAGTACTTC. As protein: CASSIRSGIRETQYF. This chain connects TRBV19 to TRBJ2-5, with D unclear. Germline V gives CDR1 LNHDA, CDR2 SQIVND (reference sequence). V dropped 3 bases and J dropped 8 bases, with 19 bases sitting between them. The CDR3 sequence is 15 residues long.

This clone was seen only a few times. The chain couples TRBV7-8 to TRBJ2-2, with TRBD2 matching over 8 bases. CDR1 and CDR2 (germline): SGHVS, FQNEAQ. With V trimmed by 0 bases and J by 7 bases, 1 base remained unmatched. The CDR3 runs to 14 residues. CDR3 amino acids: CASSLATSVGELFF. The DNA of the CDR3 is TGTGCCAGCAGCTTAGCGACTAGCGTCGGGGAGCTGTTTTTT.

The chain uses TRBV2 and TRBJ1-2; D ambiguous. Trimming took off 2 bases at V and 6 bases at J, with 10 bases between the two ends. This CDR3 is built from 13 residues. Germline lookup yields CDR1 SNHLY and CDR2 FYNNEI. The DNA of the CDR3 is TGTGCCAGCAGTGAATCTTCCAGGAATGGCTACACCTTC. Its protein product is CASSESSRNGYTF.

V gene TRBV7-9 combines with J gene TRBJ1-4; D remains unclear. Trimming removed 6 bases at V and 6 bases at J, with 17 bases between. There are 15 residues in the CDR3. Germline-derived CDR1 and CDR2 are SEHNR and FQNEAQ (reference sequence). The CDR3 loop reads CASSSDDTKHEKLFF. CDR3 DNA sequence: TGTGCCAGCAGTAGCGACGACACGAAACATGAAAAACTGTTTTTT.

This chain connects TRBV5-5 to TRBJ2-1; the match to TRBD1 covers 8 bases. The CDR3 extends over 15 amino acids. Germline trimming cut 3 bases from V and 5 bases from J; bases unmatched to any gene: 7. The germline V gene encodes CDR1 SGHKS and CDR2 YYEKEE (reference sequence). CDR3 nucleotide sequence: TGTGCCAGCAGCTCCCCGGACAGGGCAAACAATGAGCAGTTCTTC. Its protein is CASSSPDRANNEQFF. Full variable domain (missing parts from reference TRBV5-5 and TRBJ2-1): DAGVTQSPTHLIKTRGQQVTLRCSPISGHKSVSWYQQVLGQGPQFIFQYYEKEERGRGNFPDRFSARQFPNYSSELNVNALLLGDSALYLCASSSPDRANNEQFFGPGTRLTVL.

This chain connects TRBV2 to TRBJ1-3, with a weak D call TRBD1 (5 bases). Trimming took off 5 bases at V and 2 bases at J, with 10 bases between the two ends. Germline CDR1 SNHLY, CDR2 FYNNEI. The CDR3 runs to 14 residues. The CDR3 is CASSPQATGNTIYF. The CDR3 DNA sequence: TGTGCCAGCAGTCCACAGGCGACTGGAAACACCATATATTTT.

V is TRBV11-2 and J is TRBJ2-7; 12 bases line up with TRBD2. The germline gives CDR1 SGHAT, CDR2 FQNNGV. The CDR3 spans 15 residues. Germline trimming cut 4 bases from V and 7 bases from J; bases unmatched to any gene: 8. DNA of the CDR3: TGTGCCAGCAGCTCGACCGGGACTAGCGGGTTGGAGCAGTACTTC. It yields the protein CASSSTGTSGLEQYF.

There are a few counts of this clone. This sequence joins TRBV27 and TRBJ2-1; 11 bases match TRBD2. Losses at the gene ends were 3 bases for V and 5 bases for J; bases not matched to a gene: 3. The CDR3 spans 15 residues. Germline V gene lookup returns CDR1 MNHEY and CDR2 SMNVEV (reference sequence). The CDR3 DNA follows: TGTGCCAGCAGTTTGACTAGCGGGAATAACAATGAGCAGTTCTTC. Residues: CASSLTSGNNNEQFF.

V gene TRBV7-8 combines with J gene TRBJ2-2; TRBD2 agrees at 7 bases. J gave up 4 bases and V 5 bases, and 10 bases lay outside the gene matches. CDR3 length: 16 residues. The germline gives CDR1 SGHVS, CDR2 FQNEAQ. The CDR3, as DNA: TGTGCCAGCAGCCCCCCTCTAAGGGAGGGCACCGGGGAGCTGTTTTTT. It yields the protein CASSPPLREGTGELFF. The full variable domain, completed using reference TRBV7-8 and TRBJ2-2, is GAGVSQSPRYKVAKRGQDVALRCDPISGHVSLFWYQQALGQGPEFLTYFQNEAQLDKSGLPSDRFFAERPEGSVSTLKIQRTQQEDSAVYLCASSPPLREGTGELFFGEGSRLTVL.

The chain has TRBV11-3 and TRBJ2-2; 12 bases fit TRBD2. Germline trimming cut 5 bases from V and 5 bases from J; bases unmatched to any gene: 9. The CDR3 has 17 amino acids. CDR1 is SGHNT and CDR2 is YENEEA in the germline V gene. The DNA of the CDR3 is TGTGCCAGCAGCCCCCAACGCGGACTAGCGGGGACCGGGGAGCTGTTTTTT. It specifies CASSPQRGLAGTGELFF.

The chain employs TRBV5-6 and TRBJ1-4; D remains ambiguous. Germline V gene sequence: CDR1 SGHDT, CDR2 YYEEEE. Trimming left V 1 base short and J 3 bases short, with 7 bases between. CDR3 size: 14 residues. CDR3 in amino acids: CASSLRVPNEKLFF. For the CDR3, the DNA is TGTGCCAGCAGCTTGAGGGTTCCTAATGAAAAACTGTTTTTT.